Sequencing of this TCR beta chain was carried out in a study of shared clonotypes between healthy human individuals. Overall study findings and caveats: Relative to their counterparts shared across all four donors, non-shared clonotypes exhibited diminished generation probabilities. Rarefaction indicated that sorted-subset sequencing remained incomplete although depth was large.

The table lists this clone with a few counts. What it binds is unknown. In replicate PCRs of sorted subsets, approximately 190 ng DNA, about 30,000 T cell genomes, was used. Here immunoSEQ multiplex PCR was the method, and the copy in TCRdb shows in-frame clones only, minus some. The data contain 170,000 or so clones, 65% to 80% of them singletons. Researchers partitioned CD4+ cells into CD45RA+ naive and CD45RA-negative memory subsets. The junction had 14 bases not matched to a gene; V was cut back by 3 bases and J by 5 bases. The CDR3 has 16 amino acids. Germline CDR1 and CDR2: SQVTM and ANQGSEA. Input material: memory CD4+ T cells sorted from blood. Noted subset: CD45RA-negative fraction. The chain is built from TRBV29-1 and TRBJ2-5; 8 bases map to TRBD1. The sequence was collected from a young man in good health. CDR3 nucleotide sequence: TGCAGCGTTGACCGGACAGGGTTTTCGGGCGGTGAGACCCAGTACTTC. Translated, it gives CSVDRTGFSGGETQYF.